The 3 T cell receptor beta chains presented below share a single source sample, sequenced in a study of OX40 agonist ivuxolimab in advanced cancers. Produced via immunoSEQ multiplex PCR; TCRdb's table is partial and in-frame only. The table has more than 70,000 clones, roughly 90% seen once; the top ten hold about 9.1%. The material sequenced was CD4+ or CD8+ T cells sorted from blood, taken in a trial of the OX40 agonist ivuxolimab. These receptors were collected from an adult with an advanced solid tumor such as melanoma, head and neck, liver or kidney cancer.

The chain couples TRBV18 to TRBJ1-2, with no clear D. The CDR3 runs to 15 residues. V lost 2 bases, J lost 5 bases, and 15 bases lay in between. In germline, CDR1 is KGHSH, CDR2 LQKENI. In DNA, the CDR3 is TGTGCCAGCTCACCATATAGGGAGGTCGATTATGGCTACACCTTC. It translates to CASSPYREVDYGYTF.

This sequence joins TRBV9 and TRBJ2-3; D perhaps matches TRBD2 (6 bases). V lost 0 bases, J lost 0 bases, and 8 bases lay in between. CDR1 is SGDLS and CDR2 is YYNGEE in the germline V gene. The CDR3 loop spans 15 amino acids. In nucleotides, the CDR3 is TGTGCCAGCAGCGTAGCGGAGGGGAGCACAGATACGCAGTATTTT. Translating gives CASSVAEGSTDTQYF.

V and J are TRBV7-2 and TRBJ2-7; the D is unclear. V was pared by 5 bases and J by 0 bases, with 11 bases between. The CDR3 length is 14 residues. Germline CDR1 SGHTA, CDR2 FQGNSA. CDR3: CASSPHWSSYEQYF. The CDR3 DNA follows: TGTGCCAGCAGCCCCCACTGGAGCTCCTACGAGCAGTACTTC.